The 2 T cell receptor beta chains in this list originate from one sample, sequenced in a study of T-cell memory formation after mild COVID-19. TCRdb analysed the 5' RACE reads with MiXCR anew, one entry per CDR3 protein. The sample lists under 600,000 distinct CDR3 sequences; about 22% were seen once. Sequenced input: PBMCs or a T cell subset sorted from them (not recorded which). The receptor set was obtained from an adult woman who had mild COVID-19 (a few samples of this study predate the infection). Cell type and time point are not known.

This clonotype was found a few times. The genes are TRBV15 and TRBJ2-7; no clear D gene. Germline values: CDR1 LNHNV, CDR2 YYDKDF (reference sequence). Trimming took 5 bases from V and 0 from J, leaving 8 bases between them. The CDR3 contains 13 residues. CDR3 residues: CATSRPDSYEQYF. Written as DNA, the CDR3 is TGTGCCACCAGCCGCCCGGACTCCTACGAGCAGTACTTC.

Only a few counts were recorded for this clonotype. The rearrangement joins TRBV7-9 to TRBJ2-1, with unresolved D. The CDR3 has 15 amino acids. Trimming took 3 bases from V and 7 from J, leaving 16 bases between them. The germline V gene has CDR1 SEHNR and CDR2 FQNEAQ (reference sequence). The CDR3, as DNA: TGTGCCAGCAGCTTTCCGTTGTCGGTTGTAAATGAGCAGTTCTTC. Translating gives CASSFPLSVVNEQFF.